The following is a TCR beta chain sequence with its context. Its specificity is not known. It was with 60 Vbeta and 13 Jbeta primers that the PCR ran. Sequencing was performed with immunoSEQ multiplex PCR; in TCRdb, only in-frame clones are kept and a portion is missing. Reported are around 35,000 clones; the ten largest clones contain 1.5% to 2%. The germline CDR1 and CDR2 sequences are LNHDA and SQIVND (reference sequence). Trimming stripped 3 bases from V and 3 bases from J, with 9 bases between. The CDR3 consists of 14 residues. This specimen comes from a study of cytomegalovirus exposure and HLA in healthy donors. The study, taken as a whole, reports: Rarity characterized most TCR sequences, yet some public TCRs appeared in many donors. The study recorded around 160 TCR beta chains that were cytomegalovirus-associated. Serostatus for CMV was the only available immune exposure information. It emerged from a later analysis that several of the most significant clusters appeared to be linked to common viral pathogens.

The TCR sequence derives from a woman between 40 and 50 years old in good health and CMV-seropositive. What was sequenced was PBMCs. V gene TRBV19 combines with J gene TRBJ2-1; D is possibly TRBD2 (5 bases). CDR3: CASSIDRGYNEQFF. CDR3 nucleotides: TGTGCCAGTAGTATTGATCGGGGCTACAATGAGCAGTTCTTC.